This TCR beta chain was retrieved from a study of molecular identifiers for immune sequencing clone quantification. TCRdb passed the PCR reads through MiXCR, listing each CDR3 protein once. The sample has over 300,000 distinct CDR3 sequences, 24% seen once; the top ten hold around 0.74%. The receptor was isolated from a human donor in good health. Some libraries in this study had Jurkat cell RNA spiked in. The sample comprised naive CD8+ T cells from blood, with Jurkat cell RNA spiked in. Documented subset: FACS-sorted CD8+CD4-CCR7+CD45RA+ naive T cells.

CDR3 amino acids: CASSEKGREADEKLFF. CDR3 DNA sequence: TGTGCCAGCAGTGAAAAGGGGAGAGAAGCTGATGAAAAACTGTTTTTT. The chain uses TRBV25-1 and TRBJ1-4; the D gene is possibly TRBD1 (5 bases). The V end lost 2 bases, the J end lost 6 bases, and 16 bases lay between the germline ends. There are 16 residues in the CDR3. Germline values: CDR1 MGHDK, CDR2 SYGVNS.